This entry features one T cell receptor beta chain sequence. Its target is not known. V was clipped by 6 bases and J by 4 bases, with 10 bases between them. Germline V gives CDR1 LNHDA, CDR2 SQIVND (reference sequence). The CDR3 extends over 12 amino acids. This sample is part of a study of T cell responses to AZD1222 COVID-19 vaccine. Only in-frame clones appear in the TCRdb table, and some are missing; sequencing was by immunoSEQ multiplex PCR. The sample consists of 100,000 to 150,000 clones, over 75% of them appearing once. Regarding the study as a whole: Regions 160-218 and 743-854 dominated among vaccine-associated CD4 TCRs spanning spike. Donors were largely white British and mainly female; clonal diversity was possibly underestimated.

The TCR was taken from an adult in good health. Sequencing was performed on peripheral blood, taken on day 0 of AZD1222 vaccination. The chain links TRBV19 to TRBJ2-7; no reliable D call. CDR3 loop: CASSIRPYEQYF. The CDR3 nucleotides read TGTGCCAGTAGCATTCGTCCTTACGAGCAGTACTTC.